This T cell receptor (beta chain) is drawn from a study of T cell repertoires in cytomegalovirus infection. Study conclusions and caveats: CMV-specific TCR beta clonotypes restricted by HLA-C were the ones dominating the ex vivo response.

TCRdb ran MiXCR on the reads and lists one entry per CDR3 protein. This table holds 450,000 to 550,000 distinct CDR3 sequences, 15% to 20% found once. In its sample, this clonotype was seen a few times. Antigen unknown. Relative to the germline gene, one junction end is altered; a read error may explain this. Germline CDR1 reads SGHVS; CDR2 reads FQNEAQ. The CDR3 consists of 14 residues. The source material was CD8+ T cells from PBMCs. The clonotype was recovered from a human donor in good health (CMV status not recorded). Some clones in this sample may be carry-over from other donors' samples. The gene calls are TRBV7-8 and TRBJ2-3, with D perhaps TRBD1 (5 bases). CDR3 region: CASSLEGQTDTQYF. As DNA, the CDR3 is TGTGCAAGCAGCCTGGAAGGACAAACAGATACGCAGTATTTT.